A selection of T cell receptor beta chains follows, all from one sample in a study of post-analysis software for immune sequencing data. TCRdb used MiXCR to reprocess the PCR reads, holding one entry per CDR3 protein. The sample lists 600,000 to 700,000 distinct CDR3 sequences; about 60% were seen once. Sequenced material: blood. The receptors stem from a girl under 10 years old with multiple sclerosis. CDR3s include the opening cysteine and the closing phenylalanine or tryptophan. The D gene is left open where the match is weak. Not every row has a clone size; where given, it reads once, few, many or a size class.

TRBV11-2	-	-	TRBJ2-7	TGTGCCAGCAGCTTAGTGCCGCGAACCGAGCAGTACTTC	CASSLVPRTEQYF
TRBV7-9	TRBD2	-	TRBJ2-1	TGTGCCAGCAGCCCGACTAGCGGGAGTATGTATGAGCAGTTCTTC	CASSPTSGSMYEQFF
TRBV10-3	TRBD1	-	TRBJ2-5	TGTGCCATCAGGAACGACAGGGTCGGCGAGACCCAGTACTTC	CAIRNDRVGETQYF
TRBV12-3/TRBV12-4	-	-	TRBJ1-6	TGTGCCAGCAGTTTTGACAGTAGCAGTTCACCCCTCCACTTT	CASSFDSSSSPLHF
TRBV3-1	TRBD2	-	TRBJ2-7	TGTGCCAGCAGCCCCTCCTGGGGGAGGGCCTACGAGCAGTACTTC	CASSPSWGRAYEQYF
TRBV12-3/TRBV12-4	TRBD2	-	TRBJ2-7	TGTGCCAGCAGTCCCGGGACTAGCGGGAACGCGGACGAGCAGTACTTC	CASSPGTSGNADEQYF
TRBV5-1	-	-	TRBJ2-3	TGCGCCAGCAGCTATCGGAACACAGATGCGCAGTATTTT	CASSYRNTDAQYF
TRBV20-1	TRBD1	-	TRBJ1-5	TGCAGTGCTAGCACAGGGGGCGGCAATCAGCCCCAGCATTTT	CSASTGGGNQPQHF
TRBV20-1	-	few	TRBJ2-7	TGCAGTGCTCCGTGGGCAGCGCCTTCCGAGCAGTACTTC	CSAPWAAPSEQYF
TRBV12-3/TRBV12-4	-	few	TRBJ2-1	TGTGCCAGCAGCCCCCGTGGTCTAGTTGAGTACAATGAGCAGTTCTTC	CASSPRGLVEYNEQFF
TRBV12-3/TRBV12-4	-	-	TRBJ1-2	TGTGCCAGCAGTTTGGGGCACCTGGGCTACACCTTC	CASSLGHLGYTF
TRBV10-3	TRBD2	-	TRBJ2-7	TGTGCCATCAGTGAACGGACTAGCGGGAGCTTAACCCTCTACGAGCAGTACTTC	CAISERTSGSLTLYEQYF
TRBV7-2	TRBD2	once	TRBJ2-5	TGTGCCAGCAGCTTTGGGGGGGAGGGCCTCCAAGAGACCCAGTACTTC	CASSFGGEGLQETQYF
TRBV5-6	-	-	TRBJ2-3	TGTGCCAGCAGCTTCGAGGGAGCCCTCACAGATACGCAGTATTTT	CASSFEGALTDTQYF
TRBV6-2/TRBV6-3	TRBD2	-	TRBJ2-1	TGTGCCAGCCAGGCGGGGGGGTGGGTTGAGCAGTTCTTC	CASQAGGWVEQFF
TRBV2	-	-	TRBJ2-1	TGTGCCAGCAGGGAACAGGGAAGCTCCTACAATGAGCAGTTCTTC	CASREQGSSYNEQFF
TRBV29-1	-	-	TRBJ2-1	TGCAGCGTTGAAAAGGATCACGATGAGCAGTTCTTC	CSVEKDHDEQFF
TRBV4-2	-	-	TRBJ2-1	TGTGCCAGCAGCCGCGGCTACCCTTCTTACAATGAGCAGTTCTTC	CASSRGYPSYNEQFF
TRBV7-2	TRBD2	-	TRBJ2-1	TGTGCCAGCAGAAATGGGGGTGGACTAGCGGGTTGGAATGAGCAGTGCTTC	CASRNGGGLAGWNEQCF
TRBV27	-	-	TRBJ1-5	TGTGCCAGCAGTGGGGCGGGGGGCAATCAGCCCCAGCATTTT	CASSGAGGNQPQHF
TRBV12-3/TRBV12-4	-	few	TRBJ2-1	TGTGCCAGCAGTTTACTAGCCTACTTAGACAATGAGCAGTTCTTC	CASSLLAYLDNEQFF
TRBV5-1	TRBD1	-	TRBJ1-2	TGCGCCAGCAGCTTGAAGGGACAGATCTATGGCTACACCTTC	CASSLKGQIYGYTF
TRBV7-9	-	few	TRBJ1-1	TGTGCCAGCAGCTTAACTCCTGAAGCTTTCTTT	CASSLTPEAFF
TRBV7-2	TRBD2	-	TRBJ2-3	TGTGCCAGCAGCTACCAAAGCGGGGCGGGTGGCACAGATACGCAGTATTTT	CASSYQSGAGGTDTQYF
TRBV6-5	-	-	TRBJ2-1	TGTGCCAGCAGTGACCGGGACGGGCCCTACAATGAGCAGTTCTTC	CASSDRDGPYNEQFF
TRBV7-3	TRBD1	-	TRBJ2-1	TGTGCCAGCAGCTTATCTGGGACAGTGGGCTCCTACAATGAGCAGTTCTTC	CASSLSGTVGSYNEQFF
TRBV7-9	-	-	TRBJ2-5	TGTGCCAGCAGGGATTTATCGGAGACCCAGTACTTC	CASRDLSETQYF
TRBV12-3/TRBV12-4	-	-	TRBJ2-1	TGTGCCAGCAGCCTTAGGGATATCCATGAGCAGTTCTTC	CASSLRDIHEQFF
TRBV7-2	-	many	TRBJ2-3	TGTGCCAGCAGCTTAGCCCGGACAGATACGCAGTATTTT	CASSLARTDTQYF
TRBV7-2	-	-	TRBJ1-4	TGTGCCAGCAGCTTAGCGTTTGACGGAAGTGAAAAACTGTTTTTT	CASSLAFDGSEKLFF
TRBV7-2	-	-	TRBJ2-1	TGTGCCAGCAGCTTAGAGAGCGTAAGCTACAATGAGCAGTTCTTC	CASSLESVSYNEQFF
TRBV29-1	TRBD2	-	TRBJ2-3	TGCAGCGTTGAGGGGGGGGTTTACACAGATACGCAGTATTTT	CSVEGGVYTDTQYF
TRBV7-9	-	-	TRBJ1-4	TGTGCCAGCAGTGTCCCCGGTCCCCGGGGAGAAAAACTGTTTTTT	CASSVPGPRGEKLFF
TRBV4-2	TRBD2	-	TRBJ2-2	TGTGCCAGCAGCCAAGGGCTAGCGGGAGTGTCCGGGGAGCTGTTTTTT	CASSQGLAGVSGELFF
TRBV15	-	-	TRBJ2-7	TGTGCCACCAGCAGAGATAGGGGAGAGCCACTTTACGAGCAGTACTTC	CATSRDRGEPLYEQYF
TRBV4-1	TRBD1	few	TRBJ1-2	TGCGCCAGCAGCCAAGCGAGGACAGGGCGGAACTATGGCTACACCTTC	CASSQARTGRNYGYTF
TRBV6-1	TRBD2	-	TRBJ2-1	TGTGCCAGCAGTCGAGCCTGGACTAGCGGGAGGGCCAAGGTAGCCTACAATGAGCAGTTCTTC	CASSRAWTSGRAKVAYNEQFF
TRBV7-2	-	-	TRBJ1-1	TGTGCCAGCAGCTTAATAGTGTTCTCTGAAGCTTTCTTT	CASSLIVFSEAFF
TRBV7-2	-	-	TRBJ2-5	TGTGCCAGCAGCTTAACTCTTGTCCAAGAGACCCAGTACTTC	CASSLTLVQETQYF
TRBV6-1	TRBD1	-	TRBJ2-1	TGTGCCAGCAGTGAAACGGAGACAGGGCGCTACAATGAGCAGTTCTTC	CASSETETGRYNEQFF
TRBV14	-	-	TRBJ2-1	TGTGCCAGCAGCCAACTTGGGGCAGGCTACAATGAGCAGTTCTTC	CASSQLGAGYNEQFF
TRBV5-6	TRBD1	many	TRBJ2-1	TGTGCCAGCAGTTCTGGGACAGGATACAATGAGCAGTTCTTC	CASSSGTGYNEQFF
TRBV7-8	TRBD2	once	TRBJ2-1	TGTGCCAGCAGCTTAGCGGGACTAGCGGGACCCGGTAGCTCCTGCAATGAGCAGTTCTTC	CASSLAGLAGPGSSCNEQFF
TRBV7-9	-	-	TRBJ2-5	TGTGCCAGCAGCTACACGACAGTTAAAGAGACCCAGTACTTC	CASSYTTVKETQYF
TRBV12-3/TRBV12-4	TRBD2	-	TRBJ2-3	TGTGCCAGCAGTCCCCTGGGAGGGAAAACAGATGCGCAGTATTTT	CASSPLGGKTDAQYF
TRBV9	TRBD2	-	TRBJ2-5	TGTGCCAGCAGCGTAGATCTAGCGGGAGGCTCGCAGTACTTC	CASSVDLAGGSQYF
TRBV29-1	-	few	TRBJ1-1	TGCAGCGTGGTCCTATCGAACACTGAAGCTTTCTTT	CSVVLSNTEAFF
TRBV27	TRBD2	-	TRBJ2-5	TGTGCCAGCAGCACTAGCGGGAGGGCCCGGGAGACCCAGTACTTC	CASSTSGRARETQYF
TRBV24-1	-	-	TRBJ2-3	TGTGCCACCAGTGTTGGTCCCACAGATACGCAGTATTTT	CATSVGPTDTQYF
TRBV6-5	-	few	TRBJ2-5	TGTGCCAGCAGTTACTCGATAGTGAGGGAGACCCAGTACTTC	CASSYSIVRETQYF
TRBV7-2	-	-	TRBJ2-7	TGTGCCAGCAGCTTAGTAGCTGAACACGAGCAGTACTTC	CASSLVAEHEQYF